This paragraph reports one T cell receptor beta chain. This record belongs to a study of OX40 agonist ivuxolimab in advanced cancers. As for the study in general: Ivuxolimab, an antibody that agonizes OX40 (CD134), was administered to the patients. Enrollees could have had prior anti-PD-1, anti-PD-L1 or anti-CTLA-4 therapy, which 35% to 40% had received.

The germline V gene has CDR1 SGHRS and CDR2 YFSETQ. The CDR3 is made up of 15 amino acids. V lost 2 bases and J lost 14, with 22 bases in between. Data came from immunoSEQ multiplex PCR; TCRdb stores just in-frame clones and leaves some out. The sample carries 65,000 to 95,000 clones, about 90% recorded once. The cohort excluded patients with autoimmune disease history or systemic immunosuppression. Blood sampling was done at baseline, cycle 4 day 1, and cycle 7 day 1. This sequence originates from an adult with an advanced solid tumor such as melanoma, head and neck, liver or kidney cancer. The rearrangement links TRBV5-1 to TRBJ1-4; the D gene is possibly TRBD1 (5 bases). The starting material was CD4+ or CD8+ T cells sorted from blood, obtained in a trial of the OX40 agonist ivuxolimab. Here the CDR3 DNA reads TGCGCCAGCAGCTTAGGTGGGGAGAGGGGTAATCGGCTGTTTTTT. Protein product: CASSLGGERGNRLFF.